This TCR beta chain was documented in a study of graft-versus-host responses after intestinal transplantation. Study information: Transplant types were multivisceral, liver-intestinal, or isolated intestinal. Every transplant recipient was induced with anti-thymocyte globulin, then maintained on tacrolimus and steroids for about 3 years. Study results and caveats: Peak circulating GvH clone levels were associated with early post-transplant HvG declines. GvH clones surfaced in recipient marrow, some emerging earlier in ileum or blood.

This CDR3 has 13 residues. Trimming cost V 8 bases and J 4 bases; bases outside gene matches: 5. Germline CDR1 is MDHEN and CDR2 is SYDVKM. Sequenced by immunoSEQ multiplex PCR; TCRdb stores in-frame clones only, minus some. The sample shows about 90,000 clones, about 94% of them seen only once. Remarks on this clone: The antigen is undetermined.

V is TRBV28 and J is TRBJ1-2; the match to TRBD1 covers 9 bases. The TCR sequence derives from a human donor who was the organ donor for an intestinal transplant. The sample was unstimulated CD4+ T cells sorted from spleen or lymph node cells, taken before transplant. DNA of the CDR3: TGTGCCAGCCAATGGACAGGGGCCTATGGCTACACCTTC. Translating it yields CASQWTGAYGYTF.